The 24 T cell receptor beta chains presented below share a single source sample, sequenced in a study of cytomegalovirus exposure and HLA in healthy donors. Repertoires were generated with immunoSEQ multiplex PCR, while TCRdb's copy carries only in-frame clones and drops some. The data hold about 360,000 clones, with 86% observed a single time. The material sequenced was PBMCs. The receptors derive from a young woman in good health and CMV-seronegative.

The chain employs TRBV5-1 and TRBJ1-2; D perhaps matches TRBD1 (5 bases). There are 17 residues in the CDR3. Trimming removed 0 bases at V and 4 bases at J, with 19 bases between. Germline V CDR1 and CDR2: SGHRS, YFSETQ. The CDR3 sequence: CASSLVPVGAQGYGYTF. In DNA, the CDR3 is TGCGCCAGCAGCTTGGTCCCAGTAGGGGCGCAGGGCTATGGCTACACCTTC.

V is TRBV2 and J is TRBJ2-1, with 13 bases fitting TRBD2. Germline CDR1 and CDR2: SNHLY and FYNNEI. The CDR3 loop spans 13 amino acids. With 8 bases clipped from V and 8 bases from J, the junction kept 3 bases outside the gene matches. CDR3 loop: CASGTSGVHEQFF. CDR3 nucleotide sequence: TGTGCCAGCGGGACTAGCGGGGTCCATGAGCAGTTCTTC. The full variable domain, rest sourced from reference TRBV2 and TRBJ2-1, is EPEVTQTPSHQVTQMGQEVILRCVPISNHLYFYWYRQILGQKVEFLVSFYNNEISEKSEIFDDQFSVERPDGSNFTLKIRSTKLEDSAMYFCASGTSGVHEQFFGPGTRLTVL.

The chain has TRBV5-1 and TRBJ2-7, with TRBD1 as a possible D gene (6 bases). Trimming cost V 3 bases and J 5 bases, with 12 bases left between them. Germline V gene sequence: CDR1 SGHRS, CDR2 YFSETQ. The CDR3 extends over 13 amino acids. The CDR3 is CASSYAGDHEQYF. CDR3 bases: TGCGCCAGCAGCTACGCAGGGGACCACGAGCAGTACTTC.

This rearrangement joins TRBV7-2 to TRBJ2-7; 7 nucleotides line up with TRBD2. The V gene's germline CDR1 is SGHTA and CDR2 FQGNSA. The length of the CDR3 is 15 residues. The ends lost 1 base at V and 5 bases at J; junction bases unmatched: 8. For the CDR3, the DNA is TGTGCCAGCAGCTTAGGTCCGGGGGGAGTGGACGAGCAGTACTTC. It translates to CASSLGPGGVDEQYF.

This sequence joins TRBV28 and TRBJ1-2; 8 bases are a match to TRBD1. The germline V gene encodes CDR1 MDHEN and CDR2 SYDVKM. With V trimmed by 6 bases and J by 7 bases, 7 bases remained unmatched. This CDR3 is built from 13 residues. CDR3 loop: CASRAAGGGGYTF. The CDR3 region has the DNA TGTGCCAGCAGGGCCGCAGGGGGCGGTGGCTACACCTTC.

The rearrangement joins TRBV19 to TRBJ2-7; D might be TRBD1 (5 bases). Germline V lookup: CDR1 LNHDA, CDR2 SQIVND (reference sequence). Trimming removed 6 bases from V and 7 bases from J, with 16 bases in between. This CDR3 has 13 residues. The CDR3 DNA reads TGTGCCAGTAGGGCAGGGATTACACATGAGCAGTACTTC. The encoded protein is CASRAGITHEQYF.

The genes are TRBV6-5 and TRBJ2-7, with D possibly TRBD1 on 6 matching bases. CDR1 MNHEY and CDR2 SVGAGI come from the germline V gene. Deletions cut 4 bases from V and 4 bases from J, with 8 bases between. The CDR3 spans 12 residues. CDR3: CASSSRGYEQYF. DNA for the CDR3: TGTGCCAGCAGTTCCAGGGGATACGAGCAGTACTTC.

The chain carries TRBV30 and TRBJ2-1, with a weak D call TRBD2 (5 bases). The length of the CDR3 is 13 residues. Trimming stripped 0 bases from V and 4 bases from J, with 7 bases between. Germline CDR1 reads GTSNPN; CDR2 reads SVGIG (reference sequence). The chain's CDR3 is CAWSVGLYNEQFF. CDR3 coding DNA: TGTGCCTGGAGTGTAGGACTTTACAATGAGCAGTTCTTC.

The genes are TRBV11-3 and TRBJ2-1, with a weak D call TRBD2 (6 bases). This CDR3 contains 15 residues. Trimming stripped 4 bases from V and 4 bases from J, with 14 bases between. Germline V gene sequence: CDR1 SGHNT, CDR2 YENEEA. CDR3 sequence: CASSYGQEGYNEQFF. The DNA for the CDR3 is TGTGCCAGCAGCTATGGCCAGGAGGGATACAATGAGCAGTTCTTC.

V and J are TRBV6-5 and TRBJ2-3; 8 nucleotides align to TRBD2. Trimming took 5 bases from V and 1 from J; bases not matched to a gene: 5. CDR1 MNHEY and CDR2 SVGAGI come from the germline V gene. The length of the CDR3 is 15 residues. The CDR3 sequence is CASSTPAGGTDTQYF. DNA of the CDR3: TGTGCCAGCAGTACCCCAGCGGGGGGCACAGATACGCAGTATTTT.

CDR3 sequence (DNA): TGTGCCAGCAGGGGCCGGGGTAACACTGAAGCTTTCTTT. As protein: CASRGRGNTEAFF. J is TRBJ1-1 and V is TRBV2; no firm D call. The V end lost 6 bases, the J end lost 2 bases, and 10 bases lay between the germline ends. Germline lookup yields CDR1 SNHLY and CDR2 FYNNEI. This CDR3 is built from 13 residues.

V and J are TRBV28 and TRBJ1-2, with TRBD1 identical over 7 bases. The CDR3 is made up of 14 amino acids. Germline-derived CDR1 and CDR2 are MDHEN and SYDVKM. After removal of 10 bases from V and 8 bases from J, the junction contained 16 bases not matched to a gene. This chain's CDR3 is CATLHRKPGGGYTF. CDR3 DNA sequence: TGTGCCACTCTCCACCGGAAACCAGGGGGAGGCTACACCTTC.

The rearrangement joins TRBV6-5 to TRBJ1-1; D is uncertain. This CDR3 is 14 amino acids long. The V gene lost 2 bases and the J gene lost 1 base, with 8 bases spanning the gap. CDR1 is MNHEY and CDR2 is SVGAGI in the germline V gene. Written as DNA, the CDR3 is TGTGCCAGCAGTTACGGGAGGAGGAACACTGAAGCTTTCTTT. As protein: CASSYGRRNTEAFF.

This rearrangement joins TRBV7-2 to TRBJ2-3; no clear D. V lost 1 base and J lost 0, with 8 bases in between. This CDR3 has 15 residues. CDR1 is SGHTA, CDR2 FQGNSA, per germline. The CDR3: CASSLVSTSTDTQYF. The DNA of the CDR3 is TGTGCCAGCAGCTTAGTAAGCACTAGCACAGATACGCAGTATTTT.

This sequence joins TRBV6-6 and TRBJ2-7; 8 bases align to TRBD1. Trimming cost V 9 bases and J 5 bases; bases outside gene matches: 9. This CDR3 spans 13 amino acids. In germline, CDR1 is MNHNY, CDR2 SVGAGI (reference sequence). The CDR3 sequence is CASVQGEGHEQYF. The CDR3 DNA is TGTGCCAGTGTACAGGGGGAAGGCCACGAGCAGTACTTC.

V is TRBV2 and J is TRBJ1-5; D might be TRBD1 (6 bases). V lost 8 bases to trimming and J lost 0 bases, with 14 bases between them. Looked up from germline, CDR1 is SNHLY and CDR2 is FYNNEI. This CDR3 region has 15 residues. The DNA for the CDR3 is TGTGCCAGCCGGACAGCCCACCTTAGCAATCAGCCCCAGCATTTT. Translation gives CASRTAHLSNQPQHF. The full variable domain, its missing parts supplied by reference TRBV2 and TRBJ1-5, is EPEVTQTPSHQVTQMGQEVILRCVPISNHLYFYWYRQILGQKVEFLVSFYNNEISEKSEIFDDQFSVERPDGSNFTLKIRSTKLEDSAMYFCASRTAHLSNQPQHFGDGTRLSIL.

This chain connects TRBV6-1 to TRBJ1-6; tentatively, D is TRBD1 (6 bases). CDR3 length equals 15 residues. The germline V gene encodes CDR1 MNHNS and CDR2 SASEGT. Trimming took 3 bases from V and 10 from J, leaving 16 bases between them. CDR3 nucleotides: TGTGCCAGCAGTGACCAGGGGCAGGGCTACTCACCCCTCCACTTT. Translation gives CASSDQGQGYSPLHF.

This chain uses TRBV2 with TRBJ2-1, with D tentatively TRBD1 (5 bases). The CDR3 loop spans 16 amino acids. Looked up from germline, CDR1 is SNHLY and CDR2 is FYNNEI. With 8 bases removed from V and 1 base from J, the gap between germline ends came to 18 bases. The CDR3 loop reads CASFGQSPPSYNEQFF. DNA of the CDR3: TGTGCCAGCTTTGGACAAAGTCCGCCATCCTACAATGAGCAGTTCTTC.

The V and J genes are TRBV28 and TRBJ2-7; 7 bases map to TRBD1. The junction had 10 bases not matched to a gene; V was cut back by 5 bases and J by 6 bases. Germline V gene lookup returns CDR1 MDHEN and CDR2 SYDVKM. This CDR3 has 14 amino acids. The CDR3 sequence is CASSAPPQGLEQYF. CDR3 DNA sequence: TGTGCCAGCAGTGCCCCACCACAGGGGCTCGAGCAGTACTTC. Together with reference TRBV28 and TRBJ2-7, the CDR3 gives the full variable domain: DVKVTQSSRYLVKRTGEKVFLECVQDMDHENMFWYRQDPGLGLRLIYFSYDVKMKEKGDIPEGYSVSREKKERFSLILESASTNQTSMYLCASSAPPQGLEQYFGPGTRLTVT.

The chain couples TRBV4-1 to TRBJ2-1; TRBD1 agrees at 8 bases. This CDR3 is built from 17 residues. In germline, CDR1 is MGHRA, CDR2 YSYEKL. V dropped 2 bases and J dropped 9; count of bases not matched to a gene: 15. Here the CDR3 reads CASSQYQGRQGAGEQFF. CDR3 coding DNA: TGCGCCAGCAGCCAATATCAGGGCCGGCAGGGGGCTGGTGAGCAGTTCTTC.

The chain links TRBV29-1 to TRBJ1-5; 8 positions match TRBD1. Germline V gives CDR1 SQVTM, CDR2 ANQGSEA. The length of the CDR3 is 13 residues. The J segment lost 3 bases and the V segment lost 6 bases, leaving 4 bases of the junction unmatched. CDR3 amino acids: CSVQGAYNQPQHF. Written as DNA, the CDR3 is TGCAGCGTCCAGGGGGCTTACAATCAGCCCCAGCATTTT.

The rearrangement joins TRBV2 to TRBJ2-3, with TRBD2 identical over 9 bases. Germline V gives CDR1 SNHLY, CDR2 FYNNEI. Losses at the gene ends were 6 bases for V and 2 bases for J; bases not matched to a gene: 9. CDR3 length equals 16 residues. CDR3 protein: CASRGLAGVDTDTQYF. CDR3 bases: TGTGCCAGCAGGGGCTTAGCGGGAGTAGACACAGATACGCAGTATTTT. Full variable domain (rest looked up from reference TRBV2 and TRBJ2-3): EPEVTQTPSHQVTQMGQEVILRCVPISNHLYFYWYRQILGQKVEFLVSFYNNEISEKSEIFDDQFSVERPDGSNFTLKIRSTKLEDSAMYFCASRGLAGVDTDTQYFGPGTRLTVL.

The rearrangement joins TRBV5-5 to TRBJ1-4, with D perhaps matching TRBD1 (6 bases). This CDR3 contains 16 residues. Germline-derived CDR1 and CDR2 are SGHKS and YYEKEE (reference sequence). V was pared by 4 bases and J by 4 bases, with 17 bases between. The CDR3 DNA is TGTGCCAGCAGCCCCGTTACCAGGGGTGGTAATGAAAAACTGTTTTTT. It encodes CASSPVTRGGNEKLFF.

This clone is a singleton in its sample. J is TRBJ2-7 and V is TRBV11-2; D not certain. The germline V and J ends were trimmed by 2 bases and 6 bases, with 11 bases remaining between them. The CDR3 contains 13 residues. In germline, CDR1 is SGHAT, CDR2 FQNNGV. The CDR3 nucleotides are TGTGCCAGCAGCTTATTTGCTGGGCCCGAGCAGTACTTC. Its protein product is CASSLFAGPEQYF. Using reference TRBV11-2 and TRBJ2-7 for the parts outside the CDR3, the full variable domain is EAGVAQSPRYKIIEKRQSVAFWCNPISGHATLYWYQQILGQGPKLLIQFQNNGVVDDSQLPKDRFSAERLKGVDSTLKIQPAKLEDSAVYLCASSLFAGPEQYFGPGTRLTVT.